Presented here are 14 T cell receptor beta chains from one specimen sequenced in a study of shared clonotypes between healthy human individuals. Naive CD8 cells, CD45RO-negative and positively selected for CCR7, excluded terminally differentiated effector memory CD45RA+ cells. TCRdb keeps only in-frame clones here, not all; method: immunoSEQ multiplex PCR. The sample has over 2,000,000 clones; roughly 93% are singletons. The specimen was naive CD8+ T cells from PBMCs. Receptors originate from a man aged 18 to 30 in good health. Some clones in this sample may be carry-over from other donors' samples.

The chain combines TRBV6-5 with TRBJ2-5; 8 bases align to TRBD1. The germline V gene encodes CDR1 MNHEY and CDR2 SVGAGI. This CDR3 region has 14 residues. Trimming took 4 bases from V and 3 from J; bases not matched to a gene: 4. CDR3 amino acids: CASSSLGQEETQYF. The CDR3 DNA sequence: TGTGCCAGCAGTTCACTGGGACAGGAAGAGACCCAGTACTTC.

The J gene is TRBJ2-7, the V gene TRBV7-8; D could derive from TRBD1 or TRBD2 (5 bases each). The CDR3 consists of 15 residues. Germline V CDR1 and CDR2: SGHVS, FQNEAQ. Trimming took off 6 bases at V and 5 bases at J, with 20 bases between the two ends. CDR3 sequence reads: CASRPFRGTAHEQYF. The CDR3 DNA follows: TGTGCCAGCAGGCCCTTTCGAGGGACCGCCCACGAGCAGTACTTC.

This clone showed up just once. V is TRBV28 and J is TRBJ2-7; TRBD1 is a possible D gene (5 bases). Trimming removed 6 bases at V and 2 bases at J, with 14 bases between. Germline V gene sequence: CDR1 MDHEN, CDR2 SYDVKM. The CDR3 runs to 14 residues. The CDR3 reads CASRLSGSPYEQYF. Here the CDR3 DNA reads TGTGCCAGCAGACTATCAGGGTCCCCCTACGAGCAGTACTTC.

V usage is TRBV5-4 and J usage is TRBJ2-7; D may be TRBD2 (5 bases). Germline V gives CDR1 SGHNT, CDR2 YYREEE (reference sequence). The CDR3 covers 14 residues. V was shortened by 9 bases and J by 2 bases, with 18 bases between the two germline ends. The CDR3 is CATTYSGSPYEQYF. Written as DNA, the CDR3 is TGTGCCACTACCTACTCGGGATCGCCCTACGAGCAGTACTTC.

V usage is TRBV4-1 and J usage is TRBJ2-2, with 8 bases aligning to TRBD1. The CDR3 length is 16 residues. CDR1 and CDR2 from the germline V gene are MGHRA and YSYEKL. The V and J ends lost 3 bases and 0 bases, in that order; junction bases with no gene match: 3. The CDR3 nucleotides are TGCGCCAGCAGCCACCCAGGGGGCACGAACACCGGGGAGCTGTTTTTT. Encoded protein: CASSHPGGTNTGELFF.

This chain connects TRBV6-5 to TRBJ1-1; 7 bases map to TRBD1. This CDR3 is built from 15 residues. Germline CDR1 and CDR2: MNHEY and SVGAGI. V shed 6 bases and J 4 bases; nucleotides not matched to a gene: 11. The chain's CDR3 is CASSPDREHPTEAFF. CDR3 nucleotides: TGTGCCAGCAGCCCCGACAGGGAGCACCCCACTGAAGCTTTCTTT.

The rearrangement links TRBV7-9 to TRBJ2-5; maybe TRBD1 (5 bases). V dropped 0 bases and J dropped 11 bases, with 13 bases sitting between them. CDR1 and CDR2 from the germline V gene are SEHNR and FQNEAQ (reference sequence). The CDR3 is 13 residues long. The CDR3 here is CASSLAFGQGQYF. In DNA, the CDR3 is TGTGCCAGCAGCTTAGCCTTTGGGCAGGGACAGTACTTC.

The CDR3 spells CASSQDRGRQPQHF. As DNA, the CDR3 is TGCGCCAGCAGCCAAGACCGGGGGCGGCAGCCCCAGCATTTT. The chain is built from TRBV4-3 and TRBJ1-5; TRBD1 is a possible D gene (6 bases). The CDR3 has 14 residues. CDR1 LGHNA and CDR2 YSLEER come from the germline V gene. V dropped 0 bases and J dropped 7 bases, with 10 bases sitting between them.

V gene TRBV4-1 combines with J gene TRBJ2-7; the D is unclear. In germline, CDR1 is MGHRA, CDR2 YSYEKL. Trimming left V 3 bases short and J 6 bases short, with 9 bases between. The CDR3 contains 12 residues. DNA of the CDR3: TGCGCCAGCAGCCACCCCCTAGGCGAGCAGTACTTC. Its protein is CASSHPLGEQYF.

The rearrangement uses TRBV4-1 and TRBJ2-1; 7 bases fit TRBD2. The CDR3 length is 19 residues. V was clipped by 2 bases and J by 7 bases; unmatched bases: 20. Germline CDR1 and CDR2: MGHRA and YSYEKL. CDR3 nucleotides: TGCGCCAGCAGCCAAACGAGGCGGGAGAAAGCGACTGTGGGGAATGAGCAGTTCTTC. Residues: CASSQTRREKATVGNEQFF.

CDR3 sequence: CASSPLEMERTGQETQYF. The CDR3 nucleotides are TGTGCCAGCAGCCCCTTAGAAATGGAACGGACAGGACAAGAGACCCAGTACTTC. The rearrangement joins TRBV27 to TRBJ2-5, with TRBD1 matching 7 bases. V lost 6 bases and J lost 2; bases outside the gene matches: 18. CDR1 and CDR2 (germline): MNHEY, SMNVEV (reference sequence). This CDR3 has 18 residues.

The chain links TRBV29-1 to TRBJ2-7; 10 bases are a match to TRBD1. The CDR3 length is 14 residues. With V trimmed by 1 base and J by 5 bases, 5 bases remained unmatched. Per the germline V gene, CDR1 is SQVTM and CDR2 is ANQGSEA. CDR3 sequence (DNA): TGCAGCGTTGAAGGGGACAGGGGAATTCACGAGCAGTACTTC. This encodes CSVEGDRGIHEQYF.

CDR3 sequence: CAISESMQGPYGYTF. CDR3 bases: TGTGCCATCAGTGAGTCGATGCAGGGGCCCTATGGCTACACCTTC. V and J are TRBV10-3 and TRBJ1-2; perhaps TRBD1 as D (6 bases). The CDR3 is 15 residues long. V lost 0 bases, J lost 4 bases, and 12 bases lay in between. Germline V gene lookup returns CDR1 ENHRY and CDR2 SYGVKD.

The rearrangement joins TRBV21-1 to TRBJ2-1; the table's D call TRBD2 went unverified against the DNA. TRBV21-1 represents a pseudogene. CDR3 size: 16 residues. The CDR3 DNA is TGTGCCAGCAGCACCCGCTTCCCCTTTGGTAGCGATGAGCAGTTCTTC. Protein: CASSTRFPFGSDEQFF.